The text below deals with one T cell receptor (beta chain). V gave up 0 bases and J gave up 4 bases, with 6 bases separating them. Germline V CDR1 and CDR2: SQVTM, ANQGSEA. The CDR3 runs to 12 residues. In the source study's methods: Cell counts per sample came from amplifying reference gene primers. Repertoires were generated with immunoSEQ multiplex PCR, while TCRdb's copy carries only in-frame clones and drops some. V and J calls and clone size follow that table, whereas D and trimming were derived from the DNA. The sample lists just over 90,000 clones; 86% were seen once. The data originate from a study of blood T cell repertoires in COVID-19. Study context: COVID-19 samples collected from the United States, Italy and Spain covered acute and convalescent phases. From T cells, B-cell-depleted T cells, or PBMCs came the material, which was cDNA or gDNA.

Sequencing input: peripheral blood. The chain has TRBV29-1 and TRBJ1-2; D might be TRBD1 (5 bases). The sequence derives from an elderly woman with acute or convalescent COVID-19. The CDR3 bases are TGCAGCGTTGAAGACGACAGCTATGGCTACACCTTC. It yields the protein CSVEDDSYGYTF.